This T cell receptor (beta chain) appears in the sequencing data of a study of blood T cell repertoires in COVID-19. Turning to the study itself: Researchers got acute and convalescent COVID-19 samples from the United States, Italy and Spain. PBMCs, B-cell-depleted T cells, or T cells provided the cDNA or gDNA that made up the material.

This CDR3 comprises 14 residues. Germline CDR1 is LNHDA and CDR2 is SQIVND (reference sequence). The V segment lost 6 bases and the J segment 8 bases; nucleotides outside the gene matches: 9. In the source study's methods: Amplification with reference gene primers provided the estimates of nucleated cell counts. The data were produced by immunoSEQ multiplex PCR, yet TCRdb's version contains in-frame clones alone and is incomplete. That table supplies the V and J calls and clone size; D and trimming were determined from the DNA. The top ten clones hold 4.5% to 6% of a sample with about 210,000 clones, roughly 85% of them seen once. A Seattle source enrolled patients during active infection and followed them longitudinally.

The source is a man in his fifties with COVID-19, enrolled during active disease. The J gene is TRBJ1-4, the V gene TRBV19; 7 bases line up with TRBD1. Input material: peripheral blood. CDR3 in amino acids: CASRTDRVQEKLFF. The CDR3 DNA reads as TGTGCCAGTAGGACTGACAGGGTTCAGGAAAAACTGTTTTTT.